The subject of this entry is one T cell receptor (beta chain). In the authors' workflow: Amplified reference gene primers provided the basis for estimating nucleated cell counts. Profiled with immunoSEQ multiplex PCR; TCRdb holds only in-frame clones, not every one. The DNA was the basis for D and trimming; V, J and clone size are from that table. The repertoire holds 250,000 to 300,000 clones, with approximately 89% as singletons. This entry comes from a study of blood T cell repertoires in COVID-19. Across the study: The study drew acute and convalescent COVID-19 samples from the United States, Italy and Spain. Sources were T cells, B-cell-depleted T cells, or PBMCs; the material itself was cDNA or gDNA.

The CDR3 has 16 amino acids. Deletions cut 3 bases from V and 0 bases from J, with 13 bases between. Germline loops: CDR1 ENHRY, CDR2 SYGVKD. The rearrangement links TRBV10-3 to TRBJ2-3; maybe TRBD2 (5 bases). The TCR originated in a woman in her twenties or thirties who had recovered from COVID-19. The sample comprised peripheral blood. The CDR3 loop reads CAISDPLLGSTDTQYF. The CDR3 DNA sequence: TGTGCCATCAGTGATCCACTACTAGGGAGCACAGATACGCAGTATTTT.